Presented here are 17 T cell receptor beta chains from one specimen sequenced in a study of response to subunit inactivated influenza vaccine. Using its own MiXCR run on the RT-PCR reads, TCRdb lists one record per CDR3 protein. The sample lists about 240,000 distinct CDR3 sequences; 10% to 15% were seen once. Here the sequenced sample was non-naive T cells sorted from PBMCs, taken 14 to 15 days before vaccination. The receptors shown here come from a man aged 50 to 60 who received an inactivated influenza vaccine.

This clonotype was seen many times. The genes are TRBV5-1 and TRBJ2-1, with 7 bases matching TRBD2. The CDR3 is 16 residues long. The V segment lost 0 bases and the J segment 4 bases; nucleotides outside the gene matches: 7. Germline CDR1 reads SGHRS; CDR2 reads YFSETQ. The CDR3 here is CASSLEPGGGYNEQFF. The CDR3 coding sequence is TGCGCCAGCAGCTTGGAGCCTGGCGGGGGTTACAATGAGCAGTTCTTC.

The CDR3 reads CATSRDPQGELFF. The CDR3 DNA reads as TGTGCCACCAGCAGAGATCCCCAAGGGGAGCTGTTTTTT. The genes are TRBV15 and TRBJ2-2; D unclear. Germline-derived CDR1 and CDR2 are LNHNV and YYDKDF (reference sequence). This CDR3 region has 13 residues. V was cut by 0 bases and J by 8 bases, with 7 bases left in between.

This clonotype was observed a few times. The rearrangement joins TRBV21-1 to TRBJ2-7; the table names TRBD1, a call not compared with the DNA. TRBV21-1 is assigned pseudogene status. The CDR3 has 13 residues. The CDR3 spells CASRNGTAYEQYF. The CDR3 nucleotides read TGTGCCAGCAGGAACGGGACAGCATACGAGCAGTACTTC.

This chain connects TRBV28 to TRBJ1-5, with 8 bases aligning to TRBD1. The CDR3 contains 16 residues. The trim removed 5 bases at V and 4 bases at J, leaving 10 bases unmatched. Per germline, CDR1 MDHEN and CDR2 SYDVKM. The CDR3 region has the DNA TGTGCCAGCAGTCCGATGGACAGGGCTACAAATCAGCCCCAGCATTTT. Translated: CASSPMDRATNQPQHF.

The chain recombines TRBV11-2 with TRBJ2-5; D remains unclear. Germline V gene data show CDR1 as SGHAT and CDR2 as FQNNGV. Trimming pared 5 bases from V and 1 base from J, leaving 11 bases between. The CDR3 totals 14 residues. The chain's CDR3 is CASSPQWTQETQYF. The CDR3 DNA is TGTGCCAGCAGCCCTCAATGGACCCAAGAGACCCAGTACTTC.

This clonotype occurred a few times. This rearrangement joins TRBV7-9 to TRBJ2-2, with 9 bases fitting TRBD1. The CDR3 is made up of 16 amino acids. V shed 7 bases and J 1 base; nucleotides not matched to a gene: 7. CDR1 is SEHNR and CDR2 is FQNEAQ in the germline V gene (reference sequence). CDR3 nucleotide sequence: TGTGCCAGCAATACAGGGGGCGCAAGGAACACCGGGGAGCTGTTTTTT. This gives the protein CASNTGGARNTGELFF. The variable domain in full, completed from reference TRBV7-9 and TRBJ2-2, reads DTGVSQNPRHKITKRGQNVTFRCDPISEHNRLYWYRQTLGQGPEFLTYFQNEAQLEKSRLLSDRFSAERPKGSFSTLEIQRTEQGDSAMYLCASNTGGARNTGELFFGEGSRLTVL.

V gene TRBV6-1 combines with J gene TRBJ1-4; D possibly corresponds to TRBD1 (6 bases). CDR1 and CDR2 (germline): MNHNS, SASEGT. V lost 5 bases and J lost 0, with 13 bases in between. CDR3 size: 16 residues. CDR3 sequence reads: CASSQTGLATNEKLFF. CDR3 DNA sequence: TGTGCCAGCAGTCAGACAGGCCTTGCAACTAATGAAAAACTGTTTTTT.

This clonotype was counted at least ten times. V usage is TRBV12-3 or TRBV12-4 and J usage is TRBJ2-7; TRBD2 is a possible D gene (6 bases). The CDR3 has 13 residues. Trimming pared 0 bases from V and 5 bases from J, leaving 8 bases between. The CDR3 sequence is CASSLAGEDEQYF. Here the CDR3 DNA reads TGTGCCAGCAGTTTAGCGGGGGAGGACGAGCAGTACTTC.

Here the CDR3 DNA reads TGTGCCAGCAGCCATAGGACAGTGAGGAACACTGAAGCTTTCTTT. It codes for CASSHRTVRNTEAFF. The chain is built from TRBV14 and TRBJ1-1; D is perhaps TRBD1 (6 bases). V lost 3 bases, J lost 1 base, and 12 bases lay in between. CDR3 length equals 15 residues. Germline assignment: CDR1 SGHDN and CDR2 FVKESK.

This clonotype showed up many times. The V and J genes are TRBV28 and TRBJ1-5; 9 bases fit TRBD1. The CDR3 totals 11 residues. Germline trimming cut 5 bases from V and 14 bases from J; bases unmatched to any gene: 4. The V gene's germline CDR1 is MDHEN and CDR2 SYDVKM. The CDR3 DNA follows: TGTGCCAGCAGTCTCCGGGACAGGGAGCATTTT. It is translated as CASSLRDREHF.

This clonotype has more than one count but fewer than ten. CDR3 coding DNA: TGTGCCAGCAAGACTGGCTACACCTTC. It codes for CASKTGYTF. V gene TRBV7-9 combines with J gene TRBJ1-2; D ambiguous. CDR3 length equals 9 residues. Trimming pared 7 bases from V and 7 bases from J, leaving 4 bases between. Germline lookup yields CDR1 SEHNR and CDR2 FQNEAQ (reference sequence).

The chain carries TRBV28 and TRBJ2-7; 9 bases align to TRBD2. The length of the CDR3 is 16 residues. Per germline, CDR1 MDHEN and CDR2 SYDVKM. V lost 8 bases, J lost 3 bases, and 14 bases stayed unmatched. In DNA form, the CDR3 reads TGTGCCAGCCAGCTCGCCGGGCTAGCGGGAAACTACGAGCAGTACTTC. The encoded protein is CASQLAGLAGNYEQYF.

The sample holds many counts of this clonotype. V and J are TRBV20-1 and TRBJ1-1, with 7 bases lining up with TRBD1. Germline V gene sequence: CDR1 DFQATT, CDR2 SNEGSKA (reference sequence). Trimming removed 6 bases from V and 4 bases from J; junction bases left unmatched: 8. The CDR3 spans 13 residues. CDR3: CSAHEGAFTEAFF. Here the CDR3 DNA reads TGCAGTGCCCACGAGGGGGCTTTCACTGAAGCTTTCTTT.

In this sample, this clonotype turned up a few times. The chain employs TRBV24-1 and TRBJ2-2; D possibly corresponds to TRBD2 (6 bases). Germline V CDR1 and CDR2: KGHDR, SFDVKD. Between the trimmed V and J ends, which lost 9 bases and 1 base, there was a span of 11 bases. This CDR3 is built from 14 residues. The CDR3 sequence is CATAPGVNTGELFF. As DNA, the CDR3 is TGTGCCACCGCCCCGGGGGTGAACACCGGGGAGCTGTTTTTT.

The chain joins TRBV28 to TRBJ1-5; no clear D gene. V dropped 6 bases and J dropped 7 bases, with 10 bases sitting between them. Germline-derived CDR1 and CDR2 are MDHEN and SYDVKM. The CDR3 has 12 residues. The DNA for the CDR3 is TGTGCCAGCAGGCTTCTAGAGCAGCCCCAGCATTTT. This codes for CASRLLEQPQHF. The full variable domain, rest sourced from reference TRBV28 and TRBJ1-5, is DVKVTQSSRYLVKRTGEKVFLECVQDMDHENMFWYRQDPGLGLRLIYFSYDVKMKEKGDIPEGYSVSREKKERFSLILESASTNQTSMYLCASRLLEQPQHFGDGTRLSIL.

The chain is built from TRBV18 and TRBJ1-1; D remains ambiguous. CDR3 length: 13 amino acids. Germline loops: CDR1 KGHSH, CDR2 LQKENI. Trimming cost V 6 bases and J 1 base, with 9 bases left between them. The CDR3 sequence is CASSPDKNTEAFF. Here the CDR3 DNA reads TGTGCCAGCTCTCCAGACAAGAACACTGAAGCTTTCTTT.

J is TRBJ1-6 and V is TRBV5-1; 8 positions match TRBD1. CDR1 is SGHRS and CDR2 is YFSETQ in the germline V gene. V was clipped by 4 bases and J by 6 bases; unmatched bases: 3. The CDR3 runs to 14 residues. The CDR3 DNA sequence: TGCGCCAGCAGCCTGGGACAGGTTAATTCACCCCTCCACTTT. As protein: CASSLGQVNSPLHF.